The 25 T cell receptor beta chains reported below all come from one sample, sequenced in a study of T-cell memory formation after mild COVID-19. TCRdb re-analysed the 5' RACE reads in MiXCR, keeping a single row per CDR3 protein. There are about half a million distinct CDR3 sequences in the sample; 15% to 20% occur only once, and about 12% lies in the top ten. The sample was PBMCs or a T cell subset sorted from them (not recorded which). The receptors were gathered from an adult woman who had mild COVID-19 (a few samples of this study predate the infection). Cell type and time point are not known.

This clonotype showed up just a few times. The rearrangement links TRBV12-3 or TRBV12-4 to TRBJ1-5, with D possibly being TRBD1 (6 bases). V lost 9 bases to trimming and J lost 0 bases, with 12 bases between them. The CDR3 sequence is 14 residues long. The CDR3 reads CASTGTNSNQPQHF. Here the CDR3 DNA reads TGTGCCAGTACAGGGACTAATAGCAATCAGCCCCAGCATTTT.

V usage is TRBV24-1 and J usage is TRBJ2-2, with no clear D. CDR1 is KGHDR and CDR2 is SFDVKD in the germline V gene. Trimming removed 3 bases at V and 3 bases at J, with 7 bases between. CDR3 length: 14 residues. Here the CDR3 reads CATSDGLYTGELFF. The CDR3 bases are TGTGCCACCAGTGATGGCCTTTACACCGGGGAGCTGTTTTTT.

In this sample, this clonotype turned up a few times. One end of the junction is discordant with germline, which a read error may explain. The chain links TRBV20-1 to TRBJ2-1; 9 bases are a match to TRBD2. The germline V gene encodes CDR1 DFQATT and CDR2 SNEGSKA (reference sequence). This CDR3 is built from 14 residues. Here the CDR3 DNA reads TGCAGTGTTAGAAGACTAGCGGAGTACAATGAGCAGTTCTTC. Translated, it gives CSVRRLAEYNEQFF.

The chain combines TRBV5-5 with TRBJ2-3; the D gene is possibly TRBD2 (5 bases). In germline, CDR1 is SGHKS, CDR2 YYEKEE (reference sequence). The ends were cut back, 5 bases at V and 4 bases at J, with 11 bases in the middle. The CDR3 runs to 13 residues. Here the CDR3 reads CASSSDGADTQYF. The CDR3 DNA is TGTGCCAGCAGTTCTGACGGGGCAGATACGCAGTATTTT.

The chain recombines TRBV24-1 with TRBJ2-3; the match to TRBD1 covers 9 bases. Germline V gene sequence: CDR1 KGHDR, CDR2 SFDVKD. CDR3 length: 15 amino acids. V gave up 6 bases and J gave up 2 bases; unmatched junction bases: 5. The CDR3 reads CATSNRDRVTDTQYF. The CDR3 DNA follows: TGTGCCACCAGTAACCGGGACAGGGTCACAGATACGCAGTATTTT.

V gene TRBV6-2 or TRBV6-3 combines with J gene TRBJ1-2; D possibly corresponds to TRBD1 (5 bases). CDR3 length: 12 amino acids. Germline V lookup: CDR1 MNHEY, CDR2 SVGEGT. V was clipped by 8 bases and J by 4 bases, with 11 bases between them. CDR3 DNA: TGTGCCAGCGGACGAGGGGCCTATGGCTACACCTTC. Translating gives CASGRGAYGYTF.

This clonotype was counted only a few times. The rearrangement links TRBV5-1 to TRBJ2-3; possibly TRBD2 for D (5 bases). Trimming removed 4 bases at V and 2 bases at J, with 41 bases between. The CDR3 spans 24 residues. Germline V gene sequence: CDR1 SGHRS, CDR2 YFSETQ. The CDR3 region is CASSRARRMILTAERMTPTDTQYF. DNA of the CDR3: TGCGCCAGCAGCCGAGCTCGGAGGATGATCCTCACAGCGGAGCGGATGACACCCACAGATACGCAGTATTTT. Supplemented by reference TRBV5-1 and TRBJ2-3, the full variable domain reads KAGVTQTPRYLIKTRGQQVTLSCSPISGHRSVSWYQQTPGQGLQFLFEYFSETQRNKGNFPGRFSGRQFSNSRSEMNVSTLELGDSALYLCASSRARRMILTAERMTPTDTQYFGPGTRLTVL.

The chain couples TRBV24-1 to TRBJ2-7; the D gene is possibly TRBD1 (6 bases). Germline loops: CDR1 KGHDR, CDR2 SFDVKD. The CDR3 covers 14 residues. V lost 5 bases and J lost 2, with 12 bases in between. The CDR3 loop is CATSGWDNPYEQYF. The CDR3 DNA is TGTGCCACCAGTGGTTGGGACAATCCCTACGAGCAGTACTTC.

This clonotype was seen only a few times. The genes are TRBV20-1 and TRBJ2-1; 12 positions agree with TRBD2. The CDR3 has 20 amino acids. Per the germline V gene, CDR1 is DFQATT and CDR2 is SNEGSKA (reference sequence). Trimming at V came to 8 bases and at J to 5 bases, leaving 25 bases not matched to a gene. CDR3: CSPVWASGRAGLVGHNEQFF. CDR3 coding DNA: TGCAGTCCTGTATGGGCTAGCGGGAGGGCCGGTTTAGTGGGCCACAATGAGCAGTTCTTC.

This clonotype was counted a few times. The genes are TRBV29-1 and TRBJ2-1; no definite D call. Trimming cost V 6 bases and J 7 bases, with 22 bases left between them. Germline V gene data show CDR1 as SQVTM and CDR2 as ANQGSEA. The CDR3 has 15 residues. The CDR3 reads CSVAPYNTPGNEQFF. The CDR3 DNA follows: TGCAGCGTCGCTCCTTATAACACCCCCGGGAATGAGCAGTTCTTC.

This chain links TRBV15 with TRBJ2-3; D not certain. The CDR3 contains 15 residues. Trimming removed 7 bases at V and 1 base at J, with 15 bases between. Germline CDR1 and CDR2: LNHNV and YYDKDF (reference sequence). The DNA for the CDR3 is TGTGCCACCAACCCCCAAGGATTTGGCACAGATACGCAGTATTTT. This gives the protein CATNPQGFGTDTQYF.

This clonotype has a handful of counts. CDR3 DNA: TGCGCCAGCAGCCGGGTGGGGACAGCTGACTACGCCGACTACGAGCAGTACTTC. Translating gives CASSRVGTADYADYEQYF. This chain connects TRBV5-1 to TRBJ2-7; 7 bases match TRBD1. This CDR3 region has 18 residues. J gave up 3 bases and V 4 bases, and 19 bases lay outside the gene matches. The germline gives CDR1 SGHRS, CDR2 YFSETQ.

The gene calls are TRBV18 and TRBJ2-7, with unresolved D. Per germline, CDR1 KGHSH and CDR2 LQKENI. This CDR3 region has 14 residues. V was trimmed by 5 bases and J by 3 bases, leaving 14 bases between them. This CDR3 is CASSTTPLNYEQYF. CDR3 coding DNA: TGTGCCAGCTCAACCACCCCTCTTAACTACGAGCAGTACTTC.

This clonotype has just a few counts. The genes are TRBV11-3 and TRBJ2-1, with TRBD1 identical over 8 bases. Germline trimming cut 3 bases from V and 7 bases from J; bases unmatched to any gene: 5. The CDR3 runs 14 residues. The germline V gene encodes CDR1 SGHNT and CDR2 YENEEA. CDR3 bases: TGTGCCAGCAGCTTGACAGGGGTGAAAAATGAGCAGTTCTTC. Amino acids: CASSLTGVKNEQFF.

This clonotype was seen only a few times. V and J are TRBV12-3 or TRBV12-4 and TRBJ2-7; 10 nucleotides line up with TRBD2. J was trimmed by 5 bases and V by 6 bases; bases with no gene match: 1. The CDR3 extends over 12 amino acids. CDR3 residues: CASRGTSDEQYF. CDR3 nucleotides: TGTGCCAGCAGGGGGACTAGCGACGAGCAGTACTTC.

This clonotype has only one observation. The rearrangement links TRBV6-2 or TRBV6-3 to TRBJ1-5; D is undetermined. The CDR3 extends over 12 amino acids. Per germline, CDR1 MNHEY and CDR2 SVGEGT. V was trimmed by 3 bases and J by 11 bases, leaving 11 bases between them. CDR3 nucleotides: TGTGCCAGCAGTTATATGGCTTCAGCCCAGCATTTT. It specifies CASSYMASAQHF.

The table lists this clonotype with a few counts. The rearrangement joins TRBV5-6 to TRBJ2-1, with 13 bases fitting TRBD2. Germline loops: CDR1 SGHDT, CDR2 YYEEEE. V was clipped by 3 bases and J by 9 bases; unmatched bases: 12. There are 17 residues in the CDR3. The CDR3 DNA is TGTGCCAGCAGCTCCCTAACTAGCGGGGGGGCCGGTAGTGAGCAGTTCTTC. Its protein is CASSSLTSGGAGSEQFF.

V gene TRBV6-6 combines with J gene TRBJ1-1; maybe TRBD1 (5 bases). The V and J ends lost 6 bases and 10 bases respectively, with 12 bases between them. Germline V gene lookup returns CDR1 MNHNY and CDR2 SVGAGI (reference sequence). The CDR3 contains 11 residues. CDR3 region: CASSPDTGAFF. CDR3 sequence (DNA): TGTGCCAGCAGCCCCGATACAGGAGCTTTCTTT.

There are a few counts of this clonotype. This chain joins TRBV6-5 and TRBJ2-5, with D uncertain. The germline V and J ends were trimmed by 3 bases and 2 bases, with 10 bases remaining between them. The CDR3 contains 14 residues. Germline CDR1 and CDR2: MNHEY and SVGAGI. The CDR3: CASSYLTTQETQYF. The CDR3 coding sequence is TGTGCCAGCAGTTATCTAACAACGCAAGAGACCCAGTACTTC.

The gene calls are TRBV24-1 and TRBJ2-2, with a possible D match to TRBD2 (5 bases). Deletions cut 9 bases from V and 2 bases from J, with 9 bases between. CDR3 size: 13 residues. CDR1 and CDR2 from the germline V gene are KGHDR and SFDVKD. This CDR3 is CATWSGNTGELFF. The DNA of the CDR3 is TGTGCCACCTGGAGCGGAAACACCGGGGAGCTGTTTTTT.

This clonotype has ten or more counts. V usage is TRBV20-1 and J usage is TRBJ1-2, with TRBD1 matching over 7 bases. Germline CDR1 reads DFQATT; CDR2 reads SNEGSKA (reference sequence). The V and J ends lost 6 bases and 3 bases, in that order; junction bases with no gene match: 4. The CDR3 extends over 12 amino acids. This CDR3 is CSARQGDYGYTF. DNA for the CDR3: TGCAGTGCGAGACAGGGTGACTATGGCTACACCTTC.

This rearrangement joins TRBV12-3 or TRBV12-4 to TRBJ2-1; D remains unclear. The V and J ends lost 4 bases and 9 bases respectively, with 10 bases between them. The CDR3 contains 12 residues. This chain's CDR3 is CASSYTDSEQFF. CDR3 nucleotide sequence: TGTGCCAGCAGTTATACTGATAGTGAGCAGTTCTTC.

Comments on this clonotype: A much larger clone sits a single nucleotide away, making a read error possible. The J gene is TRBJ2-5, the V gene TRBV12-3 or TRBV12-4; TRBD2 is a possible D gene (6 bases). The CDR3 is 12 residues long. The V and J ends lost 3 bases and 7 bases respectively, with 9 bases between them. The CDR3 sequence is CASSFGGVTQYF. Written as DNA, the CDR3 is TGTGCCAGCAGTTTCGGGGGAGTGACCCAGTACTTC.

The chain joins TRBV20-1 to TRBJ1-5; D is ambiguous. Germline V CDR1 and CDR2: DFQATT, SNEGSKA (reference sequence). The CDR3 has 13 residues. V lost 6 bases and J lost 4, with 13 bases in between. The CDR3 nucleotides read TGCAGTGCCCCAAGCGGGCCGAATCAGCCCCAGCATTTT. This sequence encodes CSAPSGPNQPQHF.

Regarding this clonotype: At one end, the junction sequence differs from germline, possibly due to a read error. V usage is TRBV7-3 and J usage is TRBJ2-1; D gene ambiguous. Germline V gene data show CDR1 as SGHTA and CDR2 as FQGTGA. The CDR3 covers 14 residues. The CDR3 protein is CASSLTYRDNEQFF. CDR3 nucleotide sequence: TGTGCCAGCAGCCTAACGTACAGAGACAATGAGCAGTTCTTC.